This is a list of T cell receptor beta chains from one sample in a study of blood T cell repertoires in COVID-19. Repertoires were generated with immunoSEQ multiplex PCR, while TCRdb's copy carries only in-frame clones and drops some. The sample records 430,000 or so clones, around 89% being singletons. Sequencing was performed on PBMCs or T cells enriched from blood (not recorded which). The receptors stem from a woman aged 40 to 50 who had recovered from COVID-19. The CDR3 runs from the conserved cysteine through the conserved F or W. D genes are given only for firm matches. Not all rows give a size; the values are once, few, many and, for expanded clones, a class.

cdr3_aa: CASSLGEEKLFF
cdr3_nt: TGTGCCAGCAGCTTAGGAGAGGAAAAACTGTTTTTT
j_call: TRBJ1-4
clone_size: -
d_call: -
v_call: TRBV7-9

cdr3_aa: CASSVEAGQETQYF
cdr3_nt: TGTGCCAGCAGCGTAGAGGCGGGTCAAGAGACCCAGTACTTC
j_call: TRBJ2-5
clone_size: -
d_call: -
v_call: TRBV9

cdr3_aa: CASSLTTGGFPEAFF
cdr3_nt: TGTGCCAGCAGCCTAACGACAGGGGGTTTCCCTGAAGCTTTCTTT
j_call: TRBJ1-1
clone_size: once
d_call: TRBD1
v_call: TRBV13

cdr3_aa: CASSHDITTGQATDSGNTIYF
cdr3_nt: TGTGCCAGCAGCCACGATATCACGACAGGCCAAGCGACAGACTCTGGAAACACCATATATTTT
j_call: TRBJ1-3
clone_size: -
d_call: -
v_call: TRBV3-1/TRBV3-2

cdr3_aa: CASRYRGGYTF
cdr3_nt: TGTGCCAGCAGGTACAGGGGAGGCTACACCTTC
j_call: TRBJ1-2
clone_size: -
d_call: TRBD1
v_call: TRBV12-3/TRBV12-4

cdr3_aa: CSVTTGTGHQPQHF
cdr3_nt: TGCAGCGTTACAACGGGGACAGGGCATCAGCCCCAGCATTTT
j_call: TRBJ1-5
clone_size: -
d_call: TRBD1
v_call: TRBV29-1

cdr3_aa: CASSPPAGGNQPQHF
cdr3_nt: TGTGCCAGCAGTCCCCCCGCGGGGGGCAATCAGCCCCAGCATTTT
j_call: TRBJ1-5
clone_size: -
d_call: -
v_call: TRBV6-5

cdr3_aa: CASSSRTGNTEAFF
cdr3_nt: TGTGCCAGCAGCTCACGGACAGGGAACACTGAAGCTTTCTTT
j_call: TRBJ1-1
clone_size: -
d_call: TRBD1
v_call: TRBV7-2

cdr3_aa: CASSLDSRTYEQYF
cdr3_nt: TGCGCCAGCAGCTTGGACAGCCGAACCTACGAGCAGTACTTC
j_call: TRBJ2-7
clone_size: -
d_call: -
v_call: TRBV5-1

cdr3_aa: CSVEFGPYGYTF
cdr3_nt: TGCAGCGTTGAATTTGGCCCCTATGGCTACACCTTC
j_call: TRBJ1-2
clone_size: -
d_call: -
v_call: TRBV29-1

cdr3_aa: CASKLAGGPDTQYF
cdr3_nt: TGTGCCAGCAAACTAGCGGGAGGACCTGATACGCAGTATTTT
j_call: TRBJ2-3
clone_size: -
d_call: TRBD2
v_call: TRBV6-5

cdr3_aa: CASGRQAGNQPQHF
cdr3_nt: TGTGCCAGTGGGAGACAGGCGGGCAATCAGCCCCAGCATTTT
j_call: TRBJ1-5
clone_size: -
d_call: -
v_call: TRBV19

cdr3_aa: CAWSSGTSLYNEQFF
cdr3_nt: TGTGCCTGGAGTTCCGGGACTTCCCTATACAATGAGCAGTTCTTC
j_call: TRBJ2-1
clone_size: -
d_call: -
v_call: TRBV30

cdr3_aa: CAWSVLTGGGYTF
cdr3_nt: TGTGCCTGGAGTGTCCTCACAGGGGGAGGCTACACCTTC
j_call: TRBJ1-2
clone_size: -
d_call: TRBD1
v_call: TRBV30

cdr3_aa: CASSPMRAFEQYF
cdr3_nt: TGCGCCAGCAGCCCCATGCGGGCGTTCGAGCAGTACTTC
j_call: TRBJ2-7
clone_size: -
d_call: -
v_call: TRBV4-3

cdr3_aa: CASSFNRNEQFF
cdr3_nt: TGCGCCAGCAGCTTTAATCGGAATGAGCAGTTCTTC
j_call: TRBJ2-1
clone_size: -
d_call: -
v_call: TRBV5-1

cdr3_aa: CASSQQSQGAGEKLFF
cdr3_nt: TGCGCCAGCAGCCAACAATCCCAGGGGGCTGGTGAAAAACTGTTTTTT
j_call: TRBJ1-4
clone_size: -
d_call: TRBD1
v_call: TRBV4-1

cdr3_aa: CATSGGLNYGYTF
cdr3_nt: TGTGCCACCTCAGGAGGGCTTAACTATGGCTACACCTTC
j_call: TRBJ1-2
clone_size: -
d_call: -
v_call: TRBV24-1

cdr3_aa: CASSEWVAGSYEQYF
cdr3_nt: TGTGCCAGCAGTGAGTGGGTAGCGGGGTCATACGAGCAGTACTTC
j_call: TRBJ2-7
clone_size: -
d_call: TRBD2
v_call: TRBV6-1

cdr3_aa: CASSQGDRYTEAFF
cdr3_nt: TGCGCCAGCAGCCAAGGCGACAGATACACTGAAGCTTTCTTT
j_call: TRBJ1-1
clone_size: -
d_call: -
v_call: TRBV4-3

cdr3_aa: CASSYGGPNTGELFF
cdr3_nt: TGCGCCAGCAGCTACGGGGGGCCAAACACCGGGGAGCTGTTTTTT
j_call: TRBJ2-2
clone_size: -
d_call: -
v_call: TRBV5-1

cdr3_aa: CASSPTATSGPYEQYF
cdr3_nt: TGTGCCAGCAGTCCGACCGCGACTAGCGGGCCGTACGAGCAGTACTTC
j_call: TRBJ2-7
clone_size: -
d_call: TRBD2
v_call: TRBV27

cdr3_aa: CASSQPQEAELISGNTIYF
cdr3_nt: TGTGCCAGCAGTCAACCCCAGGAGGCCGAGTTGATCAGTGGAAACACCATATATTTT
j_call: TRBJ1-3
clone_size: -
d_call: -
v_call: TRBV6-6

cdr3_aa: CASSSRIGGDEQYF
cdr3_nt: TGTGCCAGCAGTTCGAGGATTGGCGGGGACGAGCAGTACTTC
j_call: TRBJ2-7
clone_size: many
d_call: -
v_call: TRBV6-2/TRBV6-3

cdr3_aa: CASSRPSGQETQYF
cdr3_nt: TGTGCCAGCAGCCGCCCTAGCGGCCAAGAGACCCAGTACTTC
j_call: TRBJ2-5
clone_size: -
d_call: TRBD2
v_call: TRBV5-5

cdr3_aa: CASSSSGSLVNEQFF
cdr3_nt: TGTGCCAGCAGCTCTAGCGGGTCGCTTGTAAATGAGCAGTTCTTC
j_call: TRBJ2-1
clone_size: -
d_call: TRBD2
v_call: TRBV9

cdr3_aa: CASSIGSGRPDTQYF
cdr3_nt: TGTGCCAGTAGTATAGGTAGCGGGAGGCCAGATACGCAGTATTTT
j_call: TRBJ2-3
clone_size: -
d_call: TRBD2
v_call: TRBV19

cdr3_aa: CASSVAIPGSPLHF
cdr3_nt: TGCGCCAGCAGTGTGGCAATACCGGGGTCACCCCTCCACTTT
j_call: TRBJ1-6
clone_size: -
d_call: -
v_call: TRBV10-1

cdr3_aa: CSASNSGRAADTQYF
cdr3_nt: TGCAGTGCTAGTAATAGCGGGAGAGCAGCAGATACGCAGTATTTT
j_call: TRBJ2-3
clone_size: -
d_call: TRBD2
v_call: TRBV20-1

cdr3_aa: CASSLWAGGTTNYGYTF
cdr3_nt: TGTGCCAGCAGTTTATGGGCAGGGGGAACTACTAACTATGGCTACACCTTC
j_call: TRBJ1-2
clone_size: once
d_call: TRBD1
v_call: TRBV27

cdr3_aa: CASSMSSGSYNEQFF
cdr3_nt: TGTGCCAGTAGTATGTCTTCGGGGTCCTACAATGAGCAGTTCTTC
j_call: TRBJ2-1
clone_size: -
d_call: -
v_call: TRBV19

cdr3_aa: CASSSGLITTKAFF
cdr3_nt: TGTGCCAGCAGTTCGGGACTGATCACGACCAAAGCTTTCTTT
j_call: TRBJ1-1
clone_size: -
d_call: -
v_call: TRBV27

cdr3_aa: CATSDWSGTNTGELFF
cdr3_nt: TGTGCCACCAGTGATTGGAGCGGGACGAACACCGGGGAGCTGTTTTTT
j_call: TRBJ2-2
clone_size: -
d_call: TRBD2
v_call: TRBV24-1

cdr3_aa: CATSEGQPPYEQYF
cdr3_nt: TGTGCCACCAGTGAGGGACAGCCGCCCTACGAGCAGTACTTC
j_call: TRBJ2-7
clone_size: -
d_call: TRBD1
v_call: TRBV24-1

cdr3_aa: CAISGGVTSYEQYF
cdr3_nt: TGTGCCATCAGTGGGGGGGTTACCTCCTACGAGCAGTACTTC
j_call: TRBJ2-7
clone_size: -
d_call: -
v_call: TRBV10-3

cdr3_aa: CASSPRTSGRGYEQYF
cdr3_nt: TGTGCCAGTAGTCCTCGGACTAGCGGGAGGGGTTACGAGCAGTACTTC
j_call: TRBJ2-7
clone_size: -
d_call: TRBD2
v_call: TRBV19

cdr3_aa: CASSEFGRGPYEQYF
cdr3_nt: TGTGCCAGCAGTGAATTCGGCAGGGGGCCGTACGAGCAGTACTTC
j_call: TRBJ2-7
clone_size: -
d_call: TRBD1
v_call: TRBV6-1

cdr3_aa: CASSQEAGGYGYTF
cdr3_nt: TGTGCCAGCAGCCAAGAAGCCGGGGGCTATGGCTACACCTTC
j_call: TRBJ1-2
clone_size: -
d_call: -
v_call: TRBV14

cdr3_aa: CASSLDGEPDTQYF
cdr3_nt: TGCGCCAGCAGCTTGGATGGAGAACCAGATACGCAGTATTTT
j_call: TRBJ2-3
clone_size: -
d_call: -
v_call: TRBV5-1

cdr3_aa: CASSLLREGEQYF
cdr3_nt: TGTGCCAGCAGCTTACTCAGGGAGGGCGAGCAGTACTTC
j_call: TRBJ2-7
clone_size: -
d_call: TRBD2
v_call: TRBV11-2